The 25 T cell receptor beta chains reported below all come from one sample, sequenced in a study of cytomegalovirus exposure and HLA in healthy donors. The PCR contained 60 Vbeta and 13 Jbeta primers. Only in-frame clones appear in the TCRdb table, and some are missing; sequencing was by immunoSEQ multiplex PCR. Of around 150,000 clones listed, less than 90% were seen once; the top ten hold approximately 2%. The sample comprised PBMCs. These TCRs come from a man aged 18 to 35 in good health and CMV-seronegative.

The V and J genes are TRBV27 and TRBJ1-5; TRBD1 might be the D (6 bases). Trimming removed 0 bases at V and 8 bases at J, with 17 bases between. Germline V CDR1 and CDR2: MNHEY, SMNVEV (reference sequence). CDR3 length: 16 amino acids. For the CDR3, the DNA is TGTGCCAGCAGTTTATCCAAGACCGGGACAAATAAGCCCCAGCATTTT. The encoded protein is CASSLSKTGTNKPQHF.

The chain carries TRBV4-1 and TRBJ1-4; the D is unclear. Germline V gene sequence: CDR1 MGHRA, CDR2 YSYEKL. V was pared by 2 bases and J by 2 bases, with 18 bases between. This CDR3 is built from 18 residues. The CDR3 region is CASSQLSIAPGTNEKLFF. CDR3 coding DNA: TGCGCCAGCAGCCAACTCTCGATCGCCCCGGGGACTAATGAAAAACTGTTTTTT.

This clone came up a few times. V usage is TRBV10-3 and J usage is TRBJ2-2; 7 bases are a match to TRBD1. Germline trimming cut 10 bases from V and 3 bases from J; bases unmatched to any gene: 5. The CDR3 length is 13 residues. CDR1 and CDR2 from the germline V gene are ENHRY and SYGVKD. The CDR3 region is CATLDRYTGELFF. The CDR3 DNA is TGTGCCACTCTGGACAGGTACACCGGGGAGCTGTTTTTT.

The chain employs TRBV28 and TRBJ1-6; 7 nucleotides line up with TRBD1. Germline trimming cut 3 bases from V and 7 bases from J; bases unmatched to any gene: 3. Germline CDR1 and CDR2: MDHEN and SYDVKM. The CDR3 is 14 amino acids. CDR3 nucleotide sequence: TGTGCCAGCAGTTTCCAGGGGGACAATTCACCCCTCCACTTT. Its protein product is CASSFQGDNSPLHF.

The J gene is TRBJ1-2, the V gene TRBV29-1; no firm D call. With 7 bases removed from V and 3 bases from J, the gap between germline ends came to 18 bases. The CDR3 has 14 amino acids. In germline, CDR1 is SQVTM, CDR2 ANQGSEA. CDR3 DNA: TGCAGCGGAGGCCCTAGGCAAGAGGACTATGGCTACACCTTC. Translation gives CSGGPRQEDYGYTF.

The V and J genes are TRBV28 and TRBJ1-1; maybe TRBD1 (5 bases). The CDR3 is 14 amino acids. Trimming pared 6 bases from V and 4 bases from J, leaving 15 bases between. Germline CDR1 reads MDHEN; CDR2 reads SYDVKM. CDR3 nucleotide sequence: TGTGCCAGCAGGGCCGCAGGGTTGGGCACTGAAGCTTTCTTT. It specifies CASRAAGLGTEAFF. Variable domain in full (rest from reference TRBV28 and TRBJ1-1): DVKVTQSSRYLVKRTGEKVFLECVQDMDHENMFWYRQDPGLGLRLIYFSYDVKMKEKGDIPEGYSVSREKKERFSLILESASTNQTSMYLCASRAAGLGTEAFFGQGTRLTVV.

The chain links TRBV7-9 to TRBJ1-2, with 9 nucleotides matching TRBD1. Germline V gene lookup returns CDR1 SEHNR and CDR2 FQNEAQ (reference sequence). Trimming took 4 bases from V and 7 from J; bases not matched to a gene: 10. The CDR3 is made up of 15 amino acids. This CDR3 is CASSSSGTGQRGYTF. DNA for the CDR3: TGTGCCAGCAGCTCCTCAGGGACAGGGCAGCGTGGCTACACCTTC.

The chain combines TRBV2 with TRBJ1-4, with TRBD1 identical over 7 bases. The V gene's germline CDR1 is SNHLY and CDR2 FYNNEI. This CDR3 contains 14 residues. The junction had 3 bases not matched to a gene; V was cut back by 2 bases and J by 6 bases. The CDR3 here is CASSEPQGDEKLFF. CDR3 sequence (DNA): TGTGCCAGCAGTGAACCTCAGGGGGATGAAAAACTGTTTTTT. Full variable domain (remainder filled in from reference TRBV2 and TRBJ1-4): EPEVTQTPSHQVTQMGQEVILRCVPISNHLYFYWYRQILGQKVEFLVSFYNNEISEKSEIFDDQFSVERPDGSNFTLKIRSTKLEDSAMYFCASSEPQGDEKLFFGSGTQLSVL.

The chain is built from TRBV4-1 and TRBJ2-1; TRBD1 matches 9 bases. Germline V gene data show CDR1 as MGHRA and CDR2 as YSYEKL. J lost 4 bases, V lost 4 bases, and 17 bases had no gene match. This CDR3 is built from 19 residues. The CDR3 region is CASSPPPLTDRGPYNEQFF. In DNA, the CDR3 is TGCGCCAGCAGCCCCCCCCCACTAACGGACAGGGGTCCATACAATGAGCAGTTCTTC.

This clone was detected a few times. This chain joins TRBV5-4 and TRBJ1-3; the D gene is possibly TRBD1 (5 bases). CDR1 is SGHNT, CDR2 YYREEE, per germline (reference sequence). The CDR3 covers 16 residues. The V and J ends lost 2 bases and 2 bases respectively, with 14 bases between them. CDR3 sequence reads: CASSFGHLGAGNTIYF. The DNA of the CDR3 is TGTGCCAGCAGCTTTGGCCACTTAGGGGCTGGAAACACCATATATTTT.

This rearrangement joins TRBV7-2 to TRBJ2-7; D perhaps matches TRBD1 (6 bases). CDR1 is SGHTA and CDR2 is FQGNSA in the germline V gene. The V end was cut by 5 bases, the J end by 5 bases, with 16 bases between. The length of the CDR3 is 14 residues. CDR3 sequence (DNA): TGTGCCAGCAGCGACCAGAACAGGGTCCACGAGCAGTACTTC. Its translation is CASSDQNRVHEQYF.

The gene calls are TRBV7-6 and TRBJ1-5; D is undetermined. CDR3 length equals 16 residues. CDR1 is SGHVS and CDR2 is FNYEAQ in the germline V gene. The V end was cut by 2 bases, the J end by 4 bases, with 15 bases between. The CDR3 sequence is CASSLSDLPRNQPQHF. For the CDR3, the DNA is TGTGCCAGCAGCTTATCGGACTTACCAAGAAATCAGCCCCAGCATTTT. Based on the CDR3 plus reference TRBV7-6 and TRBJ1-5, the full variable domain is GAGVSQSPRYKVTKRGQDVALRCDPISGHVSLYWYRQALGQGPEFLTYFNYEAQQDKSGLPNDRFSAERPEGSISTLTIQRTEQRDSAMYRCASSLSDLPRNQPQHFGDGTRLSIL.

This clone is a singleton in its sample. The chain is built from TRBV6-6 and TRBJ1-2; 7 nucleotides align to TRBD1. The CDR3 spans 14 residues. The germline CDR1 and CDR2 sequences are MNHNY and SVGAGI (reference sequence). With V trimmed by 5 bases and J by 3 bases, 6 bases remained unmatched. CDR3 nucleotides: TGTGCCAGCAGTCCCTACGGACAGGACTATGGCTACACCTTC. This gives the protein CASSPYGQDYGYTF.

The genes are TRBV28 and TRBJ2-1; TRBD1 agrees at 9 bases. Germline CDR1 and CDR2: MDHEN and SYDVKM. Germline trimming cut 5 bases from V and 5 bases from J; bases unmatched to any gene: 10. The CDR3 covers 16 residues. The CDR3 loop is CASSPFRDRVNNEQFF. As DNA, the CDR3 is TGTGCCAGCAGTCCCTTCCGGGACAGGGTTAACAATGAGCAGTTCTTC.

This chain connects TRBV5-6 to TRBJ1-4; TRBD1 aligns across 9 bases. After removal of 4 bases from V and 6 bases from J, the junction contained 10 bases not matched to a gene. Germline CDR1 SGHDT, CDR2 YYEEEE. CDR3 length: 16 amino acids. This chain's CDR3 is CASSTGQGDYDEKLFF. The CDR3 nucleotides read TGTGCCAGCAGCACGGGACAGGGCGACTATGATGAAAAACTGTTTTTT.

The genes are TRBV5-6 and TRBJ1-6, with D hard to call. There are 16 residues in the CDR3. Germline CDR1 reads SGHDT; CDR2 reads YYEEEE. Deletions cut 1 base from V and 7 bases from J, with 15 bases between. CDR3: CASSLTNPRGNSPLHF. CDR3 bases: TGTGCCAGCAGCTTGACGAACCCACGAGGGAATTCACCCCTCCACTTT.

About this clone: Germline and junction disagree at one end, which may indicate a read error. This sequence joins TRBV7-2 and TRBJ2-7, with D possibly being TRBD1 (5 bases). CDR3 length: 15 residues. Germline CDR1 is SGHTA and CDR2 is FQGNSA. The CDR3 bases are TGTGCCAGCAGCTTAACCCCAGGGATGTCCTCCGAGCAGTACTTC. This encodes CASSLTPGMSSEQYF.

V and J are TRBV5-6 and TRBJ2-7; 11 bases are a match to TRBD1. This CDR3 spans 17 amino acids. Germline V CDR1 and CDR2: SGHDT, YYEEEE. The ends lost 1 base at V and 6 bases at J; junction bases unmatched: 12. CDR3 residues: CASSLRRTGTGGSEQYF. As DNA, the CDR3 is TGTGCCAGCAGCTTGAGGCGCACCGGGACAGGGGGGTCCGAGCAGTACTTC.

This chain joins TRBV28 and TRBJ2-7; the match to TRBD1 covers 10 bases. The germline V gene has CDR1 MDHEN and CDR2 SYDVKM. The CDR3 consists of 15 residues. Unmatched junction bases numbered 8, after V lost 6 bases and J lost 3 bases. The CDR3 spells CASSPAGTGDYEQYF. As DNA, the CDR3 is TGTGCCAGCAGCCCAGCAGGGACAGGGGACTACGAGCAGTACTTC. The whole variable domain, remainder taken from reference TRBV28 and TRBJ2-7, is DVKVTQSSRYLVKRTGEKVFLECVQDMDHENMFWYRQDPGLGLRLIYFSYDVKMKEKGDIPEGYSVSREKKERFSLILESASTNQTSMYLCASSPAGTGDYEQYFGPGTRLTVT.

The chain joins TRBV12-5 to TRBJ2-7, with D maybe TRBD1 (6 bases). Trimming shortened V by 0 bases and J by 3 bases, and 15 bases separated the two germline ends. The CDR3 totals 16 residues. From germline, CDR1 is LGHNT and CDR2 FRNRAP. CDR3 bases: TGTGCTAGTGGTTTGGTAAATTACGGACAGATCTACGAGCAGTACTTC. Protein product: CASGLVNYGQIYEQYF.

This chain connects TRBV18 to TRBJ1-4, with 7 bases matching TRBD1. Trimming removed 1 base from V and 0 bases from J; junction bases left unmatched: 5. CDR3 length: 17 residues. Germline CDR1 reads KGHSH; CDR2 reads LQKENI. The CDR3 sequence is CASSPRGGGATNEKLFF. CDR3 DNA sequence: TGTGCCAGCTCACCACGTGGAGGGGGCGCAACTAATGAAAAACTGTTTTTT.

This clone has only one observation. The CDR3 region has the DNA TGTGCCAGCAGTGACAGGACAGGTACCTACGAGCAGTACTTC. It translates to CASSDRTGTYEQYF. This sequence joins TRBV28 and TRBJ2-7; TRBD1 matches 7 bases. The CDR3 contains 14 residues. Germline V gene data show CDR1 as MDHEN and CDR2 as SYDVKM. The V and J ends lost 5 bases and 2 bases, in that order; junction bases with no gene match: 6.

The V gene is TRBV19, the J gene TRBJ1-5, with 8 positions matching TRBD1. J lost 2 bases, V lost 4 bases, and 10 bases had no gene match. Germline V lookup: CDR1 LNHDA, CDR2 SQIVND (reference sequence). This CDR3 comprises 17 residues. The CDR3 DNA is TGTGCCAGTAGTACCGGACAGGGCCCTTATGGCAATCAGCCCCAGCATTTT. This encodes CASSTGQGPYGNQPQHF.

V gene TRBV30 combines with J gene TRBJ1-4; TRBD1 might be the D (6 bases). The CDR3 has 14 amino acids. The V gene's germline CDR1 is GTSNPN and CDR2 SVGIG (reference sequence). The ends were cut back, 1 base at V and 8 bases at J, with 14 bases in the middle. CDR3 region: CAWSAASQGEKLFF. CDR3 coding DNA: TGTGCCTGGAGTGCTGCGAGCCAGGGGGAAAAACTGTTTTTT. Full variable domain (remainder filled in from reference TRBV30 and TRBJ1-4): SQTIHQWPATLVQPVGSPLSLECTVEGTSNPNLYWYRQAAGRGLQLLFYSVGIGQISSEVPQNLSASRPQDRQFILSSKKLLLSDSGFYLCAWSAASQGEKLFFGSGTQLSVL.

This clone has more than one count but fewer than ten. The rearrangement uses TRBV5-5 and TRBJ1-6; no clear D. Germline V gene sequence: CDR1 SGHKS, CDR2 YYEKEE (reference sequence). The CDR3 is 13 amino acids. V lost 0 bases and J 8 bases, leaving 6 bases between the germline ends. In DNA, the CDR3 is TGTGCCAGCAGCTTGGGTACAGATTCACCCCTCCACTTT. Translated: CASSLGTDSPLHF. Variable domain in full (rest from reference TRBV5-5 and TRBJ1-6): DAGVTQSPTHLIKTRGQQVTLRCSPISGHKSVSWYQQVLGQGPQFIFQYYEKEERGRGNFPDRFSARQFPNYSSELNVNALLLGDSALYLCASSLGTDSPLHFGNGTRLTVT.